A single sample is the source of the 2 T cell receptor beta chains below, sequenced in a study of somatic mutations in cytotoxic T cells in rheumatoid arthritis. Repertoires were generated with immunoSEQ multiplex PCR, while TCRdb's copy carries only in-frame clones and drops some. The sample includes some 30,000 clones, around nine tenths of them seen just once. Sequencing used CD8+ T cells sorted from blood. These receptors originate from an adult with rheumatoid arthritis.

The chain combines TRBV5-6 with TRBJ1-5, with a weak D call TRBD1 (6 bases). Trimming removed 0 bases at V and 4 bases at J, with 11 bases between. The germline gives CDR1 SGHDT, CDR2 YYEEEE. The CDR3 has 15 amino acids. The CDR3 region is CASSLVGQTNQPQHF. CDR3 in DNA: TGTGCCAGCAGCTTGGTCGGACAGACTAATCAGCCCCAGCATTTT.

The CDR3 here is CASSPGRNYNEQFF. The CDR3 DNA sequence: TGTGCCAGCAGCCCGGGACGGAATTACAATGAGCAGTTCTTC. V and J are TRBV6-6 and TRBJ2-1; perhaps D is TRBD1 or TRBD2 (5 bases each). V was pared by 6 bases and J by 4 bases, with 13 bases between. The germline V gene encodes CDR1 MNHNY and CDR2 SVGAGI (reference sequence). This CDR3 spans 14 amino acids.